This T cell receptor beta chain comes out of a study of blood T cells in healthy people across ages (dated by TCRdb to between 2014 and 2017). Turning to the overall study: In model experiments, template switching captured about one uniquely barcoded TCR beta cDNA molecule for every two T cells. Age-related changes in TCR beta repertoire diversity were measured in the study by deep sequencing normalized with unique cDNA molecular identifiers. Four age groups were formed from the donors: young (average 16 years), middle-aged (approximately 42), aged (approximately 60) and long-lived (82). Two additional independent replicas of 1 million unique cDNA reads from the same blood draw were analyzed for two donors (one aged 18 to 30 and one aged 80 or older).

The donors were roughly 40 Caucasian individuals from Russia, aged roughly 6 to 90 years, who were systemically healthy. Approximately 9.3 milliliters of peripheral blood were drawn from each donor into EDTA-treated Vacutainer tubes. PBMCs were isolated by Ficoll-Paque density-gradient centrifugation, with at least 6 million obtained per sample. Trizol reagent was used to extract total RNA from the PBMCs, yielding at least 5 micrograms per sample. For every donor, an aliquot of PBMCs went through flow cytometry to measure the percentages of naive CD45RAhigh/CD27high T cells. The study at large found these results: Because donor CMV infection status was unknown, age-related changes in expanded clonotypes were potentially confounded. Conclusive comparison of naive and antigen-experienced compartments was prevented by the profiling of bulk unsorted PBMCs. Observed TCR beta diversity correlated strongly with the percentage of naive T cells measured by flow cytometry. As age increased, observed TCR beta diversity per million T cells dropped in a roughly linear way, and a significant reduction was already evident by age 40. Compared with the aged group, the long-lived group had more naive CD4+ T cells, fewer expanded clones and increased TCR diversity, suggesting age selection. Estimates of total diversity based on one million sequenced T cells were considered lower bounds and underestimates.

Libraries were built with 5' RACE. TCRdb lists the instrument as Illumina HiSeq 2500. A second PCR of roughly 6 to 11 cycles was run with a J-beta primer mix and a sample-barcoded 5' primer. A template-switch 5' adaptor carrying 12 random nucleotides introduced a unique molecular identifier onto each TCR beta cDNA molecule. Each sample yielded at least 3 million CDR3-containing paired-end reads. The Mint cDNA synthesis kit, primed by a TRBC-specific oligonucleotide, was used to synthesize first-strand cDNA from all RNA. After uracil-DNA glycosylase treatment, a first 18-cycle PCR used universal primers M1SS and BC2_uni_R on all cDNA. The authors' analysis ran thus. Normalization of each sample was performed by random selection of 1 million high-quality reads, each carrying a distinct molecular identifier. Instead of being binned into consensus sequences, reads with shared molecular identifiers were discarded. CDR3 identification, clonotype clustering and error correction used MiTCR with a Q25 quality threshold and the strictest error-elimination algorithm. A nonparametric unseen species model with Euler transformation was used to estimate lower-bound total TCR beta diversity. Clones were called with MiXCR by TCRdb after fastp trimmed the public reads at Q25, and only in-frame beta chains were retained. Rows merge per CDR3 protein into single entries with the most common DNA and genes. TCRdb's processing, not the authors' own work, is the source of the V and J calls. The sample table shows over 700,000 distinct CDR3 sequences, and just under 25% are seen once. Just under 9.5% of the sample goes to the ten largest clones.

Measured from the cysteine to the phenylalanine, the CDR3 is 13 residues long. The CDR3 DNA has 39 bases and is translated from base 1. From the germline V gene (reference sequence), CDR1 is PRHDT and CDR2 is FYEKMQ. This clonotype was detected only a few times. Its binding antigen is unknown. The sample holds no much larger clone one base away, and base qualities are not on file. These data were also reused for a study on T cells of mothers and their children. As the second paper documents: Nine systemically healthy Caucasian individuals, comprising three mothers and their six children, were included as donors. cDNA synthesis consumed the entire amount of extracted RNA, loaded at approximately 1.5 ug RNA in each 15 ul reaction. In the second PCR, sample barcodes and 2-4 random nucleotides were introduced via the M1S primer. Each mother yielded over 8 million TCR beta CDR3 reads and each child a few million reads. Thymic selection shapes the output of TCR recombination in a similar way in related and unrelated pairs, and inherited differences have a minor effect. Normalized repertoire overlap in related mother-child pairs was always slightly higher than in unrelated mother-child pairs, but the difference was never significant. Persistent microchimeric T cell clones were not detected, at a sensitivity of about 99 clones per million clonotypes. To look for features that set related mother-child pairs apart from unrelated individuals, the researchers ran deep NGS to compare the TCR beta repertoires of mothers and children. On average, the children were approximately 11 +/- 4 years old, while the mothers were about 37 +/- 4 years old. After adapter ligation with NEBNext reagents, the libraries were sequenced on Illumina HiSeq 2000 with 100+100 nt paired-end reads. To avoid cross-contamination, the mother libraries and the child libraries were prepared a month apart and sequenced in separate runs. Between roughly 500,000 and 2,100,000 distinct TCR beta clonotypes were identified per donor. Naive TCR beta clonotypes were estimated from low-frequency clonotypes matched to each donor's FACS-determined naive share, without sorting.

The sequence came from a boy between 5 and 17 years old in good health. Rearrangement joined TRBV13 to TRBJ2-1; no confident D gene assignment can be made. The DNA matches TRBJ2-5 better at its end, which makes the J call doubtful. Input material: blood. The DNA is TGTGCCAGCAGCTTAACCTATTTGGAGACCCAGTACTTC. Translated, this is CASSLTYLETQYF.